This T cell receptor beta chain was identified in a study of T cells after yellow fever vaccination. Across the study: SMART-Seq v4 Ultra Low Input prepared libraries from low-cell fractions.

It was through 5'RACE template switching that TCR cDNA was made, with a universal primer site and UMIs added. Each CDR3 protein is one row after TCRdb ran MiXCR on the 5' RACE reads. The sample records over 300,000 distinct CDR3 sequences, 6.8% being singletons. This clonotype was detected a few times. Its specificity is not known. CDR1 and CDR2 from the germline V gene are ENHRY and SYGVKD. This CDR3 has 15 residues. V lost 2 bases, J lost 5 bases, and 6 bases stayed unmatched. Findings of the study overall: The presence of abundant clonotypes contaminating from the bulk population was possible in FACS-sorted repertoires. Primary-vaccination clones mostly resurfaced post-booster (96% CD4, 85% to 90% CD8).

The sample consisted of PBMCs, taken about 49 days after the first yellow fever vaccination. The chain uses TRBV10-3 and TRBJ1-5; 7 bases align to TRBD1. The sequence was obtained from a man aged 18 to 29 who received the YFV17D yellow fever vaccine. DNA of the CDR3: TGTGCCATCAGTGAGCCAGGACAGGATGATCAGCCCCAGCATTTT. Translated, it gives CAISEPGQDDQPQHF.